What follows describes a single T cell receptor (beta chain). This clonotype was seen a few times. Its antigen remains undetermined. No much larger clone is present one base from it, and per-base qualities are unavailable. The protocol used for the library was RT-PCR. The instrument was an Illumina HiSeq 2500. Using fastp trimming at Q25 and MiXCR clonotype assembly, TCRdb reanalyzed the public sequencing data and kept in-frame beta chains. Each CDR3 protein gets just one entry, which takes the most common genes and DNA from the rows behind it. In all, the sample holds more than 400,000 distinct CDR3 sequences, and approximately 10% of those were seen once. Of the sample, roughly 12% falls within the top ten clones. CDR1 and CDR2 are drawn from the germline V gene (reference sequence): MNHEY, SMNVEV. Reading from cysteine to phenylalanine, the CDR3 counts 11 amino acids. Only the CDR3 part of the read is kept: 33 bases, read in frame from the first base. Deletion took 10 bases off V and 7 bases off J, with a span of 14 bases between the germline ends.

The data were obtained in a study of response to subunit inactivated influenza vaccine (dated by TCRdb to 2016 to 2019). Study-level background: To follow how T cells responded to a trivalent subunit inactivated influenza vaccine, the researchers relied on deep quantitative profiling of the T cell receptor repertoire. The study at large found these results: The authors proposed that each seasonal influenza vaccination may bring in only a limited number of new T cells.

This sample's time point label indicates: approximately 47 days after influenza vaccine administration. The material sequenced was PBMCs from blood, taken about 6 weeks after vaccination. The chain links TRBV27 with TRBJ2-7, with the D segment possibly TRBD1 or TRBD2, each aligning over 5 bases. This TCR derives from a man between 45 and 60 years old who received an inactivated influenza vaccine. Donor details come from another sample of the same person, matched by shared clones. This receptor has the CDR3 CAIGWGGEQYF. At the DNA level, the sequence is TGTGCCATAGGGTGGGGCGGGGAGCAGTACTTC.